This TCR beta chain appears in the sequencing data of a study of T cell changes during pregnancy in multiple sclerosis (dated by TCRdb to the late 2010s). In the study overall: The study looked at changes in the T cell repertoire across pregnancy in women with multiple sclerosis.

CDR1 and CDR2 are read off the germline V gene as MDHEN and SYDVKM. Reading from cysteine to phenylalanine, the CDR3 counts 16 amino acids. Of all the DNA, just the CDR3 is kept, 48 bases in frame from base 1. Unmatched junction bases come to 7, with V trimmed by 6 bases and J by 1 base. The receptor library was made with the immunoSEQ multiplex PCR assay. TCRdb re-hosts the immuneACCESS table, in-frame sequences only. Its copies lack some clones; in the studies checked, an unresolved V gene accounts for under half of them, and the cause for the rest is not known. This sample is represented by some 80,000 clones; around 90% of them were singletons. The ten largest make up approximately 0.88% of the sample. This clone was seen only a few times. No cognate antigen has been identified for it. Base quality data are lacking; no much larger clone is found one base away.

The source material was peripheral blood, sampled in the first trimester of pregnancy. This receptor was identified in a female donor in good health, enrolled as a control in a pregnancy study. The rearranged segments are TRBV28 and TRBJ1-4, with 8 bases in between that match TRBD1. The bases are TGTGCCAGCAGCACCAACAGGGGGTTAACTAATGAAAAACTGTTTTTT. This gives the protein CASSTNRGLTNEKLFF.